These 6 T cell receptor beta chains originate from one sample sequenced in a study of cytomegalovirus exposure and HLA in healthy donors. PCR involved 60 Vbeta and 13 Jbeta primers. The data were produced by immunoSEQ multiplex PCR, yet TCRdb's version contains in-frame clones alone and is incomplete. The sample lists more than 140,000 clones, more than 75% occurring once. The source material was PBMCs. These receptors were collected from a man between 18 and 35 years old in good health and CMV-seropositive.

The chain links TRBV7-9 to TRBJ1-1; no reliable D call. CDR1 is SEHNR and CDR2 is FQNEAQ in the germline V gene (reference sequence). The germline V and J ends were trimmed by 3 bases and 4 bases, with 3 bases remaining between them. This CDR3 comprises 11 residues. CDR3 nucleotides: TGTGCCAGCAGCTTCGGCACTGAAGCTTTCTTT. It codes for CASSFGTEAFF.

The CDR3 sequence: CASSLPGTSGRADTQYF. Written as DNA, the CDR3 is TGTGCCAGCAGTTTACCTGGGACTAGCGGGAGGGCAGATACGCAGTATTTT. The chain employs TRBV28 and TRBJ2-3, with 16 bases lining up with TRBD2. The V gene's germline CDR1 is MDHEN and CDR2 SYDVKM. The CDR3 has 17 residues. After removal of 2 bases from V and 4 bases from J, the junction contained 3 bases not matched to a gene.

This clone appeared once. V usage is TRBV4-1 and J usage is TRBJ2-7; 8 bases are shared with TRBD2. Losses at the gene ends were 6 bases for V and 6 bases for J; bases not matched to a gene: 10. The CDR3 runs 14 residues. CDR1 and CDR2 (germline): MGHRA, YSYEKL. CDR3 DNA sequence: TGCGCCAGCAGTGACATCAGCGGGAGTAGCGAGCAGTACTTC. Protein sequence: CASSDISGSSEQYF.

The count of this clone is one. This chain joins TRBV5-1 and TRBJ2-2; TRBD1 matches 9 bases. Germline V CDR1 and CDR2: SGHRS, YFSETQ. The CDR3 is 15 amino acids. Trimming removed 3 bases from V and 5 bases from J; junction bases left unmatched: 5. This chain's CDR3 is CASSSGTGKTGELFF. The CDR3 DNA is TGCGCCAGCAGCTCTGGGACAGGGAAGACCGGGGAGCTGTTTTTT.

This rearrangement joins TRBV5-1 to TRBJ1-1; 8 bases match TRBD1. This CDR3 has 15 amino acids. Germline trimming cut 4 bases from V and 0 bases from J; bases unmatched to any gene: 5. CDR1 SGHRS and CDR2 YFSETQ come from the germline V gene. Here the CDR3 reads CASSIMTGVNTEAFF. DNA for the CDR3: TGCGCCAGCAGCATAATGACAGGGGTGAACACTGAAGCTTTCTTT.

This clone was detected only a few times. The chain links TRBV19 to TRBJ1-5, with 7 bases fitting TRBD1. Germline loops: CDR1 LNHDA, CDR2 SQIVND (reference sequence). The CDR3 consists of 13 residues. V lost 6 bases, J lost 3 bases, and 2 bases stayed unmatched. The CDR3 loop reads CASRGQDNQPQHF. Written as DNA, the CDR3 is TGTGCCAGTAGAGGACAGGACAATCAGCCCCAGCATTTT.